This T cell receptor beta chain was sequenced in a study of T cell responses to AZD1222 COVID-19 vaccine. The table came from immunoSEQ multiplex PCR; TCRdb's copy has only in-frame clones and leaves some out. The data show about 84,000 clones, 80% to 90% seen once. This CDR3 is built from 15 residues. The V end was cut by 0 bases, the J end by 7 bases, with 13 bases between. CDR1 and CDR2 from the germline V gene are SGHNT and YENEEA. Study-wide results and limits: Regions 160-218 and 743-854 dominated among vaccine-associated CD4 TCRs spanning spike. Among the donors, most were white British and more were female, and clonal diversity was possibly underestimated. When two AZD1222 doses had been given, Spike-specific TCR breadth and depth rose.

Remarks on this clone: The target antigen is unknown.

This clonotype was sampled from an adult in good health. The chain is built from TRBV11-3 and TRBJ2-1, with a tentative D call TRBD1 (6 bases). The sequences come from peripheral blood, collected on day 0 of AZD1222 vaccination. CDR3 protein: CASSLEGTPQNEQFF. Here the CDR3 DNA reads TGTGCCAGCAGCTTAGAGGGGACACCTCAGAATGAGCAGTTCTTC.